These T cell receptor beta chains were read from a single sample in a study of blood T cell repertoires in COVID-19. Sequenced by immunoSEQ multiplex PCR; TCRdb stores in-frame clones only, minus some. This sample has 350,000 to 500,000 clones; 88% occur once, and the top ten carry about 1.5%. The material sequenced was PBMCs or T cells enriched from blood (not recorded which). The receptors were gathered from a woman under 30 who had been exposed to COVID-19. The CDR3 runs from the conserved cysteine through the conserved F or W. The D gene is left open where the match is weak. A row's size may be missing; if present it is once, few, many or a size class.

TRBV19	NA	NA	TRBJ1-1	TGTGCCAGTAGTCGACAGGTGAACACTGAAGCTTTCTTT	CASSRQVNTEAFF
TRBV25-1	NA	NA	TRBJ2-7	TGTGCCAGCAGTGCCGCCTACCACGAGCAGTACTTC	CASSAAYHEQYF
TRBV18	NA	TRBD1	TRBJ1-6	TGTGCCAGCTCACCGCTTACTGCGGGACAGGGCAATTCACCCCTCCACTTT	CASSPLTAGQGNSPLHF
TRBV28	NA	TRBD1	TRBJ1-1	TGTGCCAGCAGTAGACAGGGGTCAAGGTACACTGAAGCTTTCTTT	CASSRQGSRYTEAFF
TRBV7-9	once	NA	TRBJ2-1	TGTGCCAGCAGCTTGGTAGAACAGGGGCGGGGTGAGCAGTTCTTC	CASSLVEQGRGEQFF
TRBV5-1	NA	NA	TRBJ2-2	TGCGCCAGCAGGCTGAGAGGAGGGACCGGGGAGCTGTTTTTT	CASRLRGGTGELFF
TRBV11-2	NA	NA	TRBJ2-2	TGTGCCAGCAGCTTAGGTATAAACACCGGGGAGCTGTTTTTT	CASSLGINTGELFF
TRBV15	NA	NA	TRBJ1-5	TGTGCCACCAGCAGAGGGGAGGGGATGATCAGCAATCAGCCCCAGCATTTT	CATSRGEGMISNQPQHF
TRBV3-1/TRBV3-2	NA	TRBD1	TRBJ2-2	TGTGCCAGCAGGGACAGGGGGAACACCGGGGAGCTGTTTTTT	CASRDRGNTGELFF
TRBV5-1	few	TRBD1	TRBJ1-1	TGCGCCAGCAGCTCGGACAGGGAGCGGTTGGCTTTCTTT	CASSSDRERLAFF
TRBV18	NA	NA	TRBJ1-1	TGTGCCAGCTCACCCCGGGTGGGTCCCCCTGAAGCTTTCTTT	CASSPRVGPPEAFF
TRBV2	few	TRBD2	TRBJ2-1	TGTGCCAGCAATGGGGGGACTAACAATGAGCAGTTCTTC	CASNGGTNNEQFF
TRBV18	NA	NA	TRBJ1-1	TGTGCCAGCTCACCCCTGGACAGTTTGAACACTGAAGCTTTCTTT	CASSPLDSLNTEAFF
TRBV28	NA	TRBD1	TRBJ1-5	TGTGCCAGCAAACGGCCGACAGGGGCGGGCCAGCCCCAGCATTTT	CASKRPTGAGQPQHF
TRBV3-1/TRBV3-2	NA	TRBD1	TRBJ2-7	TGTGCCAGCACCTCCCGTTCCGGGACAGAGGTCTACGAGCAGTACTTC	CASTSRSGTEVYEQYF
TRBV9	NA	TRBD2	TRBJ2-1	TGTGCCAGCAGCTCCTGGACTAGCGGGGTGAATGAGCAGTTCTTC	CASSSWTSGVNEQFF
TRBV7-9	NA	NA	TRBJ2-2	TGTGCCAGCAGCCCAGGACTCAACACCGGGGAGCTGTTTTTT	CASSPGLNTGELFF
TRBV28	NA	NA	TRBJ1-1	TGTGCCAGCGTAGCGCCTCGGGGGAACACTGAAGCTTTCTTT	CASVAPRGNTEAFF
TRBV11-2	NA	TRBD2	TRBJ2-7	TGTGCCAGCAGCCTGGCGCCGGGACTAGACGGCGAGCAGTACTTC	CASSLAPGLDGEQYF
TRBV18	many	NA	TRBJ2-1	TGTGCCAGCTCACCACGTGCTAGCCTGGGATACGGGAATGAGCAGTTCTTC	CASSPRASLGYGNEQFF
TRBV19	once	NA	TRBJ2-3	TGTGCCAGTAGTATCAACCGGGACTGGGGCACAGATACGCAGTATTTT	CASSINRDWGTDTQYF
TRBV2	NA	NA	TRBJ2-2	TGTGCCAGCAGTGCTAGTCAGAGAGATAGCGGTAACACCGGGGAGCTGTTTTTT	CASSASQRDSGNTGELFF
TRBV28	few	NA	TRBJ1-2	TGTGCCAGCAGTACTCCCCGGACAGCTAACTATGGCTACACCTTC	CASSTPRTANYGYTF
TRBV7-8	NA	NA	TRBJ2-3	TGTGCCAGCAGCCCGGAGAGGTTTACCACAGATACGCAGTATTTT	CASSPERFTTDTQYF
TRBV7-9	NA	NA	TRBJ1-2	TGTGCCAGCAGCCCACCCGTCGGGGGGAACTATGGCTACACCTTC	CASSPPVGGNYGYTF
TRBV24-1	NA	NA	TRBJ2-7	TGTGCCACCAGTGATTTGAACAGCGAGCAGTACTTC	CATSDLNSEQYF
TRBV28	once	NA	TRBJ1-5	TGTGCCAGCAGTTTATCCAGTTATAGCAATCAGCCCCAGCATTTT	CASSLSSYSNQPQHF
TRBV30	few	NA	TRBJ2-7	TGTGCCTGGAGTGTATGGGGACTGAGCAGGGTTGACTTC	CAWSVWGLSRVDF
TRBV5-6	once	TRBD1	TRBJ1-6	TGTGCCAGCAGCTTCGACAGGGCCGCCCTCCACTTT	CASSFDRAALHF
TRBV11-2	NA	TRBD1	TRBJ1-2	TGTGCCAGCAGCTTTACAGGGGTTCTTGGCTACACCTTC	CASSFTGVLGYTF
TRBV7-9	NA	NA	TRBJ2-1	TGTGCCAGCAGTCGGACAGCCTTGTCCCACAATGAGCAGTTCTTC	CASSRTALSHNEQFF
TRBV7-9	NA	NA	TRBJ1-1	TGTGCCAGCCGACATCGACGAGACAACACTGAAGCTTTCTTT	CASRHRRDNTEAFF
TRBV27	NA	TRBD2	TRBJ2-1	TGTGCCAGCAGTCGTTCTAGCGGGGGAAAGGATGAGCAGTTCTTC	CASSRSSGGKDEQFF
TRBV4-1	NA	NA	TRBJ2-4	TGCGCCAGCAGCCAAGATACGCAGGCTCTAAGGGGGAGCATTCAGTACTTC	CASSQDTQALRGSIQYF
TRBV27	NA	NA	TRBJ2-1	TGTGCCAGCAGTTTAAATGCTCAACCGTTAGCGGACGTGAACAATGAGCAGTTCTTC	CASSLNAQPLADVNNEQFF
TRBV7-3	NA	TRBD2	TRBJ2-3	TGTGCCAGCAGCTGGGGTGCTAGCGGGGCCACAGATACGCAGTATTTT	CASSWGASGATDTQYF
TRBV2	NA	TRBD1	TRBJ1-5	TGTGCCAGCATTCCCCCGAGGGACAGACCCTATAGCAATCAGCCCCAGCATTTT	CASIPPRDRPYSNQPQHF
TRBV2	NA	NA	TRBJ1-1	TGTGCCAGCAGTGCCCAGAACACTGAAGCTTTCTTT	CASSAQNTEAFF
TRBV15	NA	NA	TRBJ2-1	TGTGCCACCAGCAGAGAGGGGGCGGGAGACTCCTACAATGAGCAGTTCTTC	CATSREGAGDSYNEQFF
TRBV7-2	NA	NA	TRBJ2-1	TGTGCCAGCAGCTTATTGGGGACACGTACCTACAATGAGCAGTTCTTC	CASSLLGTRTYNEQFF
TRBV6-2/TRBV6-3	NA	NA	TRBJ1-2	TGTGCCAGCAGTTACCTTGCGGTGTTTGGCTACACCTTC	CASSYLAVFGYTF
TRBV19	NA	TRBD1	TRBJ2-1	TGTGCCAGTAGCCCTAAGACAGGGACAGAGCAGTTCTTC	CASSPKTGTEQFF
TRBV7-9	NA	NA	TRBJ2-7	TGTGCCAGCAGCTCCTCTAGCGATCCTAAGACCGTCTACGAGCAGTACTTC	CASSSSSDPKTVYEQYF
TRBV5-4	NA	NA	TRBJ2-5	TGTGCCAGCAGCTTGGGGACTGTTTATCAAGAGACCCAGTACTTC	CASSLGTVYQETQYF
TRBV6-5	NA	NA	TRBJ1-6	TGTGCCAGCAGTTACTCGAGAGATAATTCACCCCTCCACTTT	CASSYSRDNSPLHF
TRBV7-8	NA	NA	TRBJ2-1	TGTGCCAGCAGCTTAGCGCGACGACAGGTAGGCGAGCAGTTCTTC	CASSLARRQVGEQFF